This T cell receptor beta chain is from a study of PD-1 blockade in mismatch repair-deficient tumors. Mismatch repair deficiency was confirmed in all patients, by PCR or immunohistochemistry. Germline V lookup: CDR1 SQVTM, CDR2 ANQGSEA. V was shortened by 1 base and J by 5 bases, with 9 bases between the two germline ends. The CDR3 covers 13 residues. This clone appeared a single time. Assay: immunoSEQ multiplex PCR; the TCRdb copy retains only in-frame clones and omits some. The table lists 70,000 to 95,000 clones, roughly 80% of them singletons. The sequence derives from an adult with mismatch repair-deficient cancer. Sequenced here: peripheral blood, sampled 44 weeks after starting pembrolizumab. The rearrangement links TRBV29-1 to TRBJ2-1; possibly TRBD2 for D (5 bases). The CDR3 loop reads CSVEGTRDNEQFF. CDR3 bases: TGCAGCGTTGAAGGGACGAGGGACAATGAGCAGTTCTTC.